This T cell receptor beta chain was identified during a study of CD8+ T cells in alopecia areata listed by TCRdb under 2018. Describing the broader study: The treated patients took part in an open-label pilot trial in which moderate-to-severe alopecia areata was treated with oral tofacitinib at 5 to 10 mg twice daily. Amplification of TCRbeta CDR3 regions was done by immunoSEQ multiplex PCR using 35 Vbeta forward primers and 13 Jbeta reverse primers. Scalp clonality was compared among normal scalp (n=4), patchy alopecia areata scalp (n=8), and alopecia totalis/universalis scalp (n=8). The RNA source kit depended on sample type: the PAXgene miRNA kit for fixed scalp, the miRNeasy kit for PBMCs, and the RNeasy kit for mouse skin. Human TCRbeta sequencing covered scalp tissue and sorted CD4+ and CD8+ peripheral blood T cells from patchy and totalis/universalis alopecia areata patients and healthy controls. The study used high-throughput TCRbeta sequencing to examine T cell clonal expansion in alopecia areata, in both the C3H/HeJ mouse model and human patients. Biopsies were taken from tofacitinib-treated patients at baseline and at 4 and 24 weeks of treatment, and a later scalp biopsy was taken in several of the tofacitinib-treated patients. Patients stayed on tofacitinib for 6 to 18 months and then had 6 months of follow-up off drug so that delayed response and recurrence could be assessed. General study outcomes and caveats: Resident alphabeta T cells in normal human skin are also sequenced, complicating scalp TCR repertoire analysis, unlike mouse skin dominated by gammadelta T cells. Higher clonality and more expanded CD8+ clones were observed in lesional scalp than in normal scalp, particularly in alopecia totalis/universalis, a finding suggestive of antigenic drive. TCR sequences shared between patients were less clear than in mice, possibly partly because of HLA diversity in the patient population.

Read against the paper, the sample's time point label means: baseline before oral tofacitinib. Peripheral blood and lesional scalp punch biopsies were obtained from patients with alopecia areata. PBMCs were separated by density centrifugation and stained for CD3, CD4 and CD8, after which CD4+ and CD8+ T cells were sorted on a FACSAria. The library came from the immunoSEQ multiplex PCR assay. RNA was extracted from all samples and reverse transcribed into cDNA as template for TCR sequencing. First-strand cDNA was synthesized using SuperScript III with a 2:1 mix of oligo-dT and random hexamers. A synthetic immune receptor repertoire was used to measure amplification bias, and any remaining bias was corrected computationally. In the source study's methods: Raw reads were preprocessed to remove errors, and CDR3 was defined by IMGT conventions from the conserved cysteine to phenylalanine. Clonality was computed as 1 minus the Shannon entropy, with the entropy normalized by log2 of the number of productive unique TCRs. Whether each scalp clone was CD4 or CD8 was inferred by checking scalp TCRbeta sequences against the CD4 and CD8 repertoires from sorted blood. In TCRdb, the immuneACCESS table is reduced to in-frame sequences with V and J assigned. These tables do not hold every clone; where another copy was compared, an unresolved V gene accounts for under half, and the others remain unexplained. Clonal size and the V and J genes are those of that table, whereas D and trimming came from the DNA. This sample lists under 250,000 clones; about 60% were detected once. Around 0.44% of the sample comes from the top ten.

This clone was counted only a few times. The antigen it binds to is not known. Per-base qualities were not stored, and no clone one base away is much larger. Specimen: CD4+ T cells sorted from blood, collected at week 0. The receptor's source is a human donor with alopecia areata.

The CDR3 loop reads CASSPGGGGQPQHF. At the DNA level, the sequence is TGTGCCAGCAGTCCAGGGGGGGGCGGTCAGCCCCAGCATTTT. The chain is made from TRBV28 and TRBJ1-5, with 7 central nucleotides matching TRBD1. From its cysteine to its phenylalanine, the CDR3 spans 14 amino acids. Of all the DNA, just the CDR3 is kept, 42 bases in frame from base 1. At the junction V is shortened by 5 bases and J by 6 bases; bases outside the gene matches: 7. CDR1 and CDR2 are read off the germline V gene as MDHEN and SYDVKM.